The clone carrying this TCR beta chain was counted a few times. What it binds is unknown. The entry originates in a study of CD8 T cells in ankylosing spondylitis. Study-wide results and caveats: Disease-linked clones bore a CD8+ phenotype, appearing relatively rarely in peripheral blood. Earlier literature documents some of the motif variants in reactive arthritis synovial fluid and blood. Matched ankylosing spondylitis synovial fluid reportedly contained a significantly enriched population of disease-linked clones. Among TCR beta sequences, a motif of 7 to 9 highly homologous variants appeared characteristic of ankylosing spondylitis blood.

TCRdb re-analysed the 5' RACE reads in MiXCR, keeping a single row per CDR3 protein. The sample yields 400,000 or so distinct CDR3 sequences, around 26% seen once. CDR1 and CDR2 from the germline V gene are SGHRS and YFSETQ. V was cut by 0 bases and J by 0 bases, with 9 bases left in between. The CDR3 contains 15 residues. The sequencing input was blood, either unsorted or a sorted T cell fraction (not recorded which). The sequence came from a male donor with ankylosing spondylitis. This chain joins TRBV5-1 and TRBJ1-1; perhaps TRBD1 as D (5 bases). For the CDR3, the DNA is TGCGCCAGCAGCTTGGAGGGCAGGGTGAACACTGAAGCTTTCTTT. Its protein product is CASSLEGRVNTEAFF.